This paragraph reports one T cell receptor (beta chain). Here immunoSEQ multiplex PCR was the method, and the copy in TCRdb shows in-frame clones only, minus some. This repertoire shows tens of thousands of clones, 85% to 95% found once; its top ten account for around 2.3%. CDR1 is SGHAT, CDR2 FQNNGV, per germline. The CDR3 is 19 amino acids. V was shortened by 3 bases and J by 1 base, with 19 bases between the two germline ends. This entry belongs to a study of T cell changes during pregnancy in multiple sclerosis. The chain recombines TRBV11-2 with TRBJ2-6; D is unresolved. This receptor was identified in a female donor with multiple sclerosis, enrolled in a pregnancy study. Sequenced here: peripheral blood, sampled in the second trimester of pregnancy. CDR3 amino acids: CASSLETRPVGSGANVLTF. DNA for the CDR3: TGTGCCAGCAGCTTGGAGACTCGTCCAGTTGGGTCTGGGGCCAACGTCCTGACTTTC.